The 16 T cell receptor beta chains listed next were all sequenced from one sample in a study of PD-1 blockade in mismatch repair-deficient tumors. Generated by immunoSEQ multiplex PCR, the TCRdb table keeps only in-frame clones and is missing some. The data contain 120,000 or so clones, roughly 86% of them seen just once; the ten biggest clones take up approximately 13%. The sequencing here drew on peripheral blood, taken 44 weeks after starting pembrolizumab. The source is an adult with mismatch repair-deficient cancer.

J is TRBJ2-3 and V is TRBV5-1, with D tentatively TRBD2 (6 bases). Germline CDR1 and CDR2: SGHRS and YFSETQ. Trimming removed 2 bases at V and 3 bases at J, with 10 bases between. The CDR3 consists of 14 residues. CDR3 in DNA: TGCGCCAGCAGCTTTGGGCTAGCGACAGATACGCAGTATTTT. This translates into CASSFGLATDTQYF.

This chain connects TRBV18 to TRBJ2-7; the D gene is possibly TRBD1 (6 bases). Germline CDR1 is KGHSH and CDR2 is LQKENI. The CDR3 spans 14 residues. V lost 1 base to trimming and J lost 5 bases, with 12 bases between them. The CDR3 protein is CASSPQAGDNEQYF. The CDR3 coding sequence is TGTGCCAGCTCACCACAGGCAGGGGATAACGAGCAGTACTTC.

The chain couples TRBV19 to TRBJ2-2; 10 bases line up with TRBD1. This CDR3 spans 15 amino acids. V gave up 5 bases and J gave up 5 bases; unmatched junction bases: 5. Germline values: CDR1 LNHDA, CDR2 SQIVND (reference sequence). In DNA, the CDR3 is TGTGCCAGTAGTCCTTGGACAGGGGGGACCGGGGAGCTGTTTTTT. It codes for CASSPWTGGTGELFF.

J is TRBJ1-5 and V is TRBV27, with D possibly TRBD1 on 6 matching bases. The CDR3 sequence is 15 residues long. Germline assignment: CDR1 MNHEY and CDR2 SMNVEV (reference sequence). V was pared by 4 bases and J by 0 bases, with 10 bases between. CDR3 nucleotides: TGTGCCAGCAGTTCCACAGGGAATAGCAATCAGCCCCAGCATTTT. Amino acids: CASSSTGNSNQPQHF.

The chain uses TRBV5-4 and TRBJ2-3; no definite D call. V was clipped by 4 bases and J by 5 bases, with 23 bases between them. The CDR3 totals 17 residues. Germline lookup yields CDR1 SGHNT and CDR2 YYREEE (reference sequence). DNA of the CDR3: TGTGCCAGCAGCCTATGGGCGGACGGCCGTCTCCGAGATACGCAGTATTTT. Translating it yields CASSLWADGRLRDTQYF.

CDR3 region: CASSRKGSLYEQYF. CDR3 in DNA: TGTGCCAGCAGCCGAAAAGGTAGTTTGTACGAGCAGTACTTC. V is TRBV7-9 and J is TRBJ2-7; D remains ambiguous. This CDR3 is built from 14 residues. CDR1 and CDR2 (germline): SEHNR, FQNEAQ (reference sequence). Trimming took off 5 bases at V and 4 bases at J, with 15 bases between the two ends.

The chain uses TRBV6-5 and TRBJ2-7; D is perhaps TRBD1 (5 bases). V lost 6 bases and J 5 bases, leaving 8 bases between the germline ends. The CDR3 extends over 11 amino acids. The germline V gene has CDR1 MNHEY and CDR2 SVGAGI. The CDR3 DNA reads as TGTGCCAGCAGGCGACAGAACGAGCAGTACTTC. Its protein is CASRRQNEQYF.

This clone was picked up a small number of times. V usage is TRBV18 and J usage is TRBJ1-5, with D perhaps matching TRBD1 (6 bases). V lost 4 bases and J 3 bases, leaving 13 bases between the germline ends. The CDR3 consists of 15 residues. CDR1 is KGHSH, CDR2 LQKENI, per germline. CDR3 protein: CASSLNREANQPQHF. The CDR3 coding sequence is TGTGCCAGCTCACTTAACAGGGAGGCCAATCAGCCCCAGCATTTT.

The chain links TRBV4-1 to TRBJ2-3, with TRBD2 matching 12 bases. J lost 6 bases, V lost 4 bases, and 5 bases had no gene match. The CDR3 is 15 residues long. The germline V gene has CDR1 MGHRA and CDR2 YSYEKL. Here the CDR3 DNA reads TGCGCCAGCAGCCTAAGGACTAGCGGGACGGATACGCAGTATTTT. Its translation: CASSLRTSGTDTQYF.

The CDR3 here is CASSPGGGRKSSYEQYF. CDR3 bases: TGCGCCAGCAGCCCAGGGGGGGGTCGGAAGAGCTCCTACGAGCAGTACTTC. J is TRBJ2-7 and V is TRBV4-1; possibly TRBD1 or TRBD2 for D (7 bases each). Germline-derived CDR1 and CDR2 are MGHRA and YSYEKL. The CDR3 totals 17 residues. The V gene lost 4 bases and the J gene lost 0 bases, with 19 bases spanning the gap.

J is TRBJ2-5 and V is TRBV7-2, with 7 bases that match TRBD2. After removal of 5 bases from V and 2 bases from J, the junction contained 8 bases not matched to a gene. Germline-derived CDR1 and CDR2 are SGHTA and FQGNSA. This CDR3 spans 15 amino acids. CDR3 region: CASSPQPSGQETQYF. CDR3 nucleotide sequence: TGTGCCAGCAGCCCCCAGCCTAGCGGACAAGAGACCCAGTACTTC.

This clone was observed once. V is TRBV5-1 and J is TRBJ2-5; 7 bases agree with TRBD2. J was trimmed by 3 bases and V by 0 bases; bases with no gene match: 5. Germline V gene lookup returns CDR1 SGHRS and CDR2 YFSETQ. This CDR3 is built from 15 residues. CDR3 loop: CASSLVGGSEETQYF. CDR3 DNA sequence: TGCGCCAGCAGCTTGGTGGGAGGGTCGGAAGAGACCCAGTACTTC.

The rearrangement links TRBV7-6 to TRBJ1-2; no reliable D call. This CDR3 has 13 amino acids. CDR1 SGHVS and CDR2 FNYEAQ come from the germline V gene. V lost 3 bases and J 4 bases, leaving 9 bases between the germline ends. As DNA, the CDR3 is TGTGCCAGCAGCTTCGCGGGCGGCTATGGCTACACCTTC. The encoded protein is CASSFAGGYGYTF.

This clone was seen a single time. The chain has TRBV6-6 and TRBJ2-1, with a possible D match to TRBD1 (5 bases). This CDR3 has 14 amino acids. V was trimmed by 5 bases and J by 8 bases, leaving 16 bases between them. CDR1 and CDR2 (germline): MNHNY, SVGAGI (reference sequence). The CDR3 DNA sequence: TGTGCCAGCAGTAAGACAGCTCTCGACGATGAGCAGTTCTTC. Amino acids: CASSKTALDDEQFF.

This clone appeared a few times. The chain links TRBV10-3 to TRBJ2-7, with unresolved D. Trimming cost V 2 bases and J 7 bases, with 6 bases left between them. This CDR3 is 11 amino acids long. Germline V gene lookup returns CDR1 ENHRY and CDR2 SYGVKD. CDR3 bases: TGTGCCATCAGTGAGAAGTGGGAGCAGTACTTC. Translation gives CAISEKWEQYF.

This clone was recorded a few times. The V and J genes are TRBV6-5 and TRBJ2-2; D is unresolved. Germline values: CDR1 MNHEY, CDR2 SVGAGI. The V and J ends lost 9 bases and 1 base respectively, with 9 bases between them. This CDR3 has 13 amino acids. Written as DNA, the CDR3 is TGTGCCAGTAGGACGGAGAACACCGGGGAGCTGTTTTTT. This encodes CASRTENTGELFF.